These 27 T cell receptor beta chains were all obtained from the same sample, sequenced in a study of cytomegalovirus exposure and HLA in healthy donors (dated by TCRdb to the late 2010s). The library relied on the immunoSEQ multiplex PCR assay. The multiplex PCR relied on a mix of 60 forward primers for TCR Vbeta segments and 13 reverse primers for TCR Jbeta segments. TCRdb holds this immuneACCESS table with in-frame rearrangements only. Some clones are missing; in checked studies, unresolved V genes explain under half, and the rest has no known cause. Recorded for this sample are 150,000 to 200,000 clones; around 80% of them occurred a single time. 1.5% to 2% of the sample belongs to the ten largest clones. The specimen sequenced was PBMCs. These receptors were taken from a human donor in good health.

The J gene is TRBJ1-3, the V gene TRBV6-6, with 7 bases fitting TRBD1. From germline, CDR1 is MNHNY and CDR2 SVGAGI (reference sequence). With 0 bases clipped from V and 4 bases from J, the junction kept 3 bases outside the gene matches. This CDR3 spans 15 amino acids. The CDR3 spells CASSYSETGGNTIYF. The CDR3 DNA sequence: TGTGCCAGCAGTTACTCGGAGACAGGGGGAAACACCATATATTTT.

CDR3 in DNA: TGCGCCAGCAGCCAAAATGCCCCCGGGACAGGCTCCTACGAGCAGTACTTC. As protein: CASSQNAPGTGSYEQYF. The gene calls are TRBV4-3 and TRBJ2-7, with 8 nucleotides matching TRBD1. V trimming: 2 bases; J trimming: 0 bases; junction bases outside the gene matches: 9. Germline CDR1 reads LGHNA; CDR2 reads YSLEER. This CDR3 is built from 17 residues.

This rearrangement joins TRBV7-2 to TRBJ2-1; TRBD2 matches 9 bases. CDR1 is SGHTA and CDR2 is FQGNSA in the germline V gene. The ends lost 1 base at V and 9 bases at J; junction bases unmatched: 16. This CDR3 is 18 amino acids long. The DNA for the CDR3 is TGTGCCAGCAGCTTAGTAGGAGGTAGCGGGGGAATGGGTGGTGAGCAGTTCTTC. It yields the protein CASSLVGGSGGMGGEQFF.

The CDR3 DNA sequence: TGTGCCAGCAGCTTAGATAGCGGTCACAATGAGCAGTTCTTC. It translates to CASSLDSGHNEQFF. The gene calls are TRBV7-2 and TRBJ2-1, with D possibly TRBD2 on 6 matching bases. Germline CDR1 is SGHTA and CDR2 is FQGNSA. Trimming removed 1 base at V and 5 bases at J, with 9 bases between. There are 14 residues in the CDR3.

The chain recombines TRBV29-1 with TRBJ1-6; 7 bases match TRBD1. The CDR3 has 13 residues. Per the germline V gene, CDR1 is SQVTM and CDR2 is ANQGSEA. Unmatched junction bases numbered 3, after V lost 7 bases and J lost 3 bases. The CDR3 spells CSARDSYNSPLHF. Written as DNA, the CDR3 is TGCAGCGCCCGGGACAGCTATAATTCACCCCTCCACTTT. Using reference TRBV29-1 and TRBJ1-6 for the parts outside the CDR3, the full variable domain is SAVISQKPSRDICQRGTSLTIQCQVDSQVTMMFWYRQQPGQSLTLIATANQGSEATYESGFVIDKFPISRPNLTFSTLTVSNMSPEDSSIYLCSARDSYNSPLHFGNGTRLTVT.

J is TRBJ1-5 and V is TRBV19, with a possible D match to TRBD1 (6 bases). V was shortened by 7 bases and J by 4 bases, with 11 bases between the two germline ends. Germline V gene sequence: CDR1 LNHDA, CDR2 SQIVND (reference sequence). This CDR3 comprises 13 residues. Written as DNA, the CDR3 is TGTGCCAGTAATGACAGGAGTAATCAGCCCCAGCATTTT. This translates into CASNDRSNQPQHF.

The rearrangement links TRBV9 to TRBJ2-1; 10 bases match TRBD2. The length of the CDR3 is 15 residues. V lost 4 bases to trimming and J lost 4 bases; unmatched junction nucleotides: 5. The germline V gene encodes CDR1 SGDLS and CDR2 YYNGEE. In nucleotides, the CDR3 is TGTGCCAGCAGCTTAAGCGGGGGGGAGTACAATGAGCAGTTCTTC. Protein sequence: CASSLSGGEYNEQFF.

This sequence joins TRBV25-1 and TRBJ2-7, with 8 bases aligning to TRBD1. With 6 bases clipped from V and 3 bases from J, the junction kept 7 bases outside the gene matches. This CDR3 is built from 14 residues. Germline CDR1 and CDR2: MGHDK and SYGVNS. The CDR3 nucleotides are TGTGCCAGCAGCCAACAGGGGGGCGACTACGAGCAGTACTTC. Its protein product is CASSQQGGDYEQYF.

V gene TRBV2 combines with J gene TRBJ1-4; D is perhaps TRBD1 (5 bases). V lost 3 bases, J lost 7 bases, and 18 bases lay in between. The CDR3 sequence is 16 residues long. The germline gives CDR1 SNHLY, CDR2 FYNNEI. The CDR3 loop is CASSDGAYLLFEKLFF. The DNA of the CDR3 is TGTGCCAGCAGTGATGGGGCCTACCTGCTGTTTGAAAAACTGTTTTTT.

This sequence joins TRBV9 and TRBJ1-1; weak D call: TRBD1 (5 bases). V shed 0 bases and J shed 1 base, with 13 bases lying between them. There are 16 residues in the CDR3. Per germline, CDR1 SGDLS and CDR2 YYNGEE. The CDR3 nucleotides are TGTGCCAGCAGCGTAGGAAGGGCGGGGCGGAACACTGAAGCTTTCTTT. Its translation is CASSVGRAGRNTEAFF.

This clone was detected only a few times. V and J are TRBV6-5 and TRBJ1-5; 11 bases line up with TRBD1. This CDR3 region has 14 residues. Looked up from germline, CDR1 is MNHEY and CDR2 is SVGAGI. V lost 5 bases, J lost 8 bases, and 5 bases stayed unmatched. CDR3 in DNA: TGTGCCAGCAGTACCGGGACAGGGGGTGAGCCCCAGCATTTT. This sequence encodes CASSTGTGGEPQHF.

This chain uses TRBV6-5 with TRBJ2-7, with 7 bases fitting TRBD1. This CDR3 is built from 15 residues. Trimming took 0 bases from V and 3 from J; bases not matched to a gene: 5. The germline CDR1 and CDR2 sequences are MNHEY and SVGAGI. CDR3 coding DNA: TGTGCCAGCAGTTACTCACAGGGGTTGTACTACGAGCAGTACTTC. Translation gives CASSYSQGLYYEQYF.

This clone showed up just a few times. The chain couples TRBV7-2 to TRBJ1-1; 11 nucleotides line up with TRBD1. The V segment lost 4 bases and the J segment 5 bases; nucleotides outside the gene matches: 18. This CDR3 comprises 19 residues. Germline V gene sequence: CDR1 SGHTA, CDR2 FQGNSA. The CDR3 coding sequence is TGTGCCAGCAGCTCCCGATCGCCTGGACAGGGGGCATGGGGGACTGAAGCTTTCTTT. It codes for CASSSRSPGQGAWGTEAFF.

This chain links TRBV4-3 with TRBJ2-1; TRBD2 agrees at 12 bases. The trim removed 1 base at V and 1 base at J, leaving 5 bases unmatched. The germline CDR1 and CDR2 sequences are LGHNA and YSLEER. The CDR3 runs 18 residues. The CDR3 loop is CASSQVTTSGGSYNEQFF. The CDR3 bases are TGCGCCAGCAGCCAAGTGACGACTAGCGGGGGTTCCTACAATGAGCAGTTCTTC.

V usage is TRBV5-1 and J usage is TRBJ1-5; a weak D match, TRBD1 (5 bases). The CDR3 consists of 15 residues. V lost 0 bases and J lost 5, with 12 bases in between. Germline V gene sequence: CDR1 SGHRS, CDR2 YFSETQ. Here the CDR3 DNA reads TGCGCCAGCAGCTTGGGGGGCGGAGTTCATCAGCCCCAGCATTTT. It codes for CASSLGGGVHQPQHF.

This chain uses TRBV5-5 with TRBJ2-7, with 10 bases matching TRBD2. Looked up from germline, CDR1 is SGHKS and CDR2 is YYEKEE (reference sequence). V was pared by 0 bases and J by 4 bases, with 4 bases of the junction left unmatched. The CDR3 has 15 residues. The CDR3 DNA reads TGTGCCAGCAGCTTGGTTGCTAGCGGGGGTTACGAGCAGTACTTC. Translation gives CASSLVASGGYEQYF.

In its sample, this clone was seen a few times. The V call is TRBV2, the J call TRBJ1-1, with 8 bases aligning to TRBD1. CDR1 and CDR2 from the germline V gene are SNHLY and FYNNEI. V lost 9 bases to trimming and J lost 6 bases; unmatched junction nucleotides: 6. The CDR3 runs 12 residues. CDR3 sequence reads: CASLDRAPEAFF. The CDR3, as DNA: TGTGCCAGTCTGGACAGGGCCCCTGAAGCTTTCTTT. Drawing the rest from reference TRBV2 and TRBJ1-1, the complete variable domain is EPEVTQTPSHQVTQMGQEVILRCVPISNHLYFYWYRQILGQKVEFLVSFYNNEISEKSEIFDDQFSVERPDGSNFTLKIRSTKLEDSAMYFCASLDRAPEAFFGQGTRLTVV.

The chain uses TRBV19 and TRBJ2-7; D might be TRBD1 (8 bases). This CDR3 region has 13 residues. Germline values: CDR1 LNHDA, CDR2 SQIVND (reference sequence). The CDR3 coding sequence is TGTGTAGACCTACAGGGGGGGGGTTTCGAGCAGTACTTC. This gives the protein CVDLQGGGFEQYF.

The chain links TRBV5-1 to TRBJ1-1; TRBD1 agrees at 8 bases. CDR3 length: 14 residues. CDR1 and CDR2 (germline): SGHRS, YFSETQ. V lost 0 bases to trimming and J lost 5 bases; unmatched junction nucleotides: 3. CDR3 DNA: TGCGCCAGCAGCTTGGATACAGGGGGAACTGAAGCTTTCTTT. Translated, it gives CASSLDTGGTEAFF.

The rearrangement uses TRBV13 and TRBJ2-7; 16 nucleotides line up with TRBD2. The germline V gene encodes CDR1 PRHDT and CDR2 FYEKMQ (reference sequence). The J segment lost 3 bases and the V segment lost 4 bases, leaving 6 bases of the junction unmatched. This CDR3 comprises 17 residues. The CDR3 sequence is CASSSGLAGGGNYEQYF. CDR3 nucleotide sequence: TGTGCCAGCAGCTCGGGACTAGCGGGGGGGGGAAACTACGAGCAGTACTTC.

This clone came up a few times. The chain uses TRBV19 and TRBJ1-1; 12 bases are a match to TRBD1. The CDR3 loop spans 15 amino acids. Germline V lookup: CDR1 LNHDA, CDR2 SQIVND (reference sequence). The trim removed 3 bases at V and 4 bases at J, leaving 3 bases unmatched. Written as DNA, the CDR3 is TGTGCCAGTAGTATGGGGACAGGGGGCGGCACTGAAGCTTTCTTT. Translated, it gives CASSMGTGGGTEAFF.

Only one count was recorded for this clone. The chain links TRBV4-3 to TRBJ2-5; D might be TRBD1 (6 bases). The V and J ends lost 5 bases and 0 bases respectively, with 10 bases between them. The CDR3 consists of 14 residues. Germline CDR1 reads LGHNA; CDR2 reads YSLEER. CDR3 residues: CASSSGQYQETQYF. The DNA of the CDR3 is TGCGCCAGCAGCAGCGGACAGTACCAAGAGACCCAGTACTTC.

V and J are TRBV5-4 and TRBJ2-5; 7 bases agree with TRBD2. From germline, CDR1 is SGHNT and CDR2 YYREEE (reference sequence). The CDR3 runs to 15 residues. The V and J ends lost 3 bases and 2 bases, in that order; junction bases with no gene match: 7. The CDR3 region is CASSSLWGGQETQYF. The CDR3 DNA is TGTGCCAGCAGCTCTCTTTGGGGGGGACAAGAGACCCAGTACTTC.

The sample holds a few counts of this clone. The V gene is TRBV6-5, the J gene TRBJ2-1, with a possible D match to TRBD1 (5 bases). This CDR3 contains 14 residues. In germline, CDR1 is MNHEY, CDR2 SVGAGI. The V end lost 5 bases, the J end lost 2 bases, and 10 bases lay between the germline ends. Here the CDR3 DNA reads TGTGCCAGCAGTAAAGGACAACCCTACAATGAGCAGTTCTTC. Translating gives CASSKGQPYNEQFF.

This clone occurred a few times. The chain has TRBV27 and TRBJ2-7, with a tentative D call TRBD2 (6 bases). Trimming cost V 2 bases and J 2 bases, with 16 bases left between them. The CDR3 has 16 residues. CDR1 and CDR2 from the germline V gene are MNHEY and SMNVEV (reference sequence). The chain's CDR3 is CASSLIGTSPTYEQYF. The CDR3 DNA follows: TGTGCCAGCAGTTTAATTGGTACTAGCCCCACCTACGAGCAGTACTTC.

This chain joins TRBV4-3 and TRBJ2-2; the D gene is possibly TRBD2 (5 bases). This CDR3 is 13 amino acids long. CDR1 is LGHNA, CDR2 YSLEER, per germline. V was clipped by 1 base and J by 7 bases, with 7 bases between them. CDR3 sequence (DNA): TGCGCCAGCAGCCAAGGGACTGGCGGGGAGCTGTTTTTT. It yields the protein CASSQGTGGELFF.

This chain connects TRBV5-1 to TRBJ1-3, with a tentative D call TRBD1 (5 bases). Germline V gene lookup returns CDR1 SGHRS and CDR2 YFSETQ. The CDR3 extends over 18 amino acids. Trimming shortened V by 3 bases and J by 0 bases, and 19 bases separated the two germline ends. The CDR3 DNA follows: TGCGCCAGCAGCTCAATAGGACAAGGATCGAACTCTGGAAACACCATATATTTT. This codes for CASSSIGQGSNSGNTIYF.